This T cell receptor (beta chain) was observed in a study of control samples from healthy donors and cancer patients. Trimming removed 0 bases at V and 4 bases at J, with 13 bases between. CDR3 length: 15 amino acids. Germline V CDR1 and CDR2: ENHRY, SYGVKD. Assay used: immunoSEQ multiplex PCR; TCRdb lists only in-frame clones, some missing. The repertoire holds under 450,000 clones, with approximately 90% as singletons. Sequencing used PBMCs. This sequence joins TRBV10-3 and TRBJ2-7; D is perhaps TRBD1 (6 bases). This TCR came from a man in his forties with head and neck cancer. In DNA, the CDR3 is TGTGCCATCAGTGAGTCGGGCAGGGGTATTTACGAGCAGTACTTC. It codes for CAISESGRGIYEQYF.